This T cell receptor (beta chain) comes out of a study of vaccination and CD4 T cells after COVID-19. Overall study: At a median 72 days (range 14 to 241) after dose two, post-vaccine samples were obtained. Findings of the study overall: In convalescent patients, 304 of 307 vaccine-specific clones were spike mono-reactive.

Of note for this clonotype: What it recognizes is unknown.

The CDR3 consists of 15 residues. The V gene lost 5 bases and the J gene lost 6 bases, with 16 bases spanning the gap. Per the germline V gene, CDR1 is SGHTA and CDR2 is FQGTGA. Cultured CD4+ T cell DNA underwent sequencing with the Oncomine TCR Beta short-read assay. TCRdb analysed the PCR reads with MiXCR anew, one entry per CDR3 protein. This table has fewer than 16,000 distinct CDR3 sequences, roughly 51% appearing once. The treatment here: roughly ten-day PBMC culture with coronavirus spike peptide pools or control peptides (ViraFEST assay). After expanding antigen-specific T cells with peptide pools, ViraFEST sequenced their TCRs.

Source material: CD4+ T cells from blood, cultured in vitro. V usage is TRBV7-3 and J usage is TRBJ2-2; maybe TRBD1 (5 bases). This sequence was found in a human donor who had recovered from COVID-19. The CDR3 loop reads CASSNTGSAPGELFF. DNA for the CDR3: TGTGCCAGCAGCAATACAGGATCGGCGCCCGGGGAGCTGTTTTTT.